The 25 T cell receptor beta chains below come from one sample, sequenced in a study of cytomegalovirus exposure and HLA in healthy donors. PCR was performed using 60 Vbeta and 13 Jbeta primers. Repertoires were generated with immunoSEQ multiplex PCR, while TCRdb's copy carries only in-frame clones and drops some. Of some 170,000 clones in the sample, 65% to 75% were seen once. The sequenced sample consisted of PBMCs. Receptors originate from a human donor in good health.

This clone turned up a few times. The rearrangement uses TRBV29-1 and TRBJ2-5; a possible D gene is TRBD2 (6 bases). Matching the DNA end better, TRBJ2-7 makes the J call doubtful. CDR1 SQVTM and CDR2 ANQGSEA come from the germline V gene. The CDR3 is made up of 14 amino acids. CDR3: CSVGGTTSSYEQYF. As DNA, the CDR3 is TGCAGCGTTGGCGGGACCACAAGCTCCTACGAGCAGTACTTC.

CDR3 in amino acids: CASSPHQGPRYNEQFF. CDR3 sequence (DNA): TGTGCCAGCAGTCCCCATCAGGGCCCGCGGTACAATGAGCAGTTCTTC. The chain employs TRBV7-9 and TRBJ2-1; a possible D gene is TRBD1 (5 bases). Trimming cost V 6 bases and J 4 bases, with 19 bases left between them. The CDR3 sequence is 16 residues long. Germline V gene data show CDR1 as SEHNR and CDR2 as FQNEAQ (reference sequence).

The chain links TRBV10-3 to TRBJ2-2, with 12 bases matching TRBD2. V was pared by 10 bases and J by 5 bases, with 11 bases of the junction left unmatched. The CDR3 spans 16 residues. The germline V gene encodes CDR1 ENHRY and CDR2 SYGVKD. CDR3 residues: CATRGSSGRGTGELFF. CDR3 nucleotides: TGTGCCACCAGGGGGTCTAGCGGGAGGGGGACCGGGGAGCTGTTTTTT.

The table lists this clone with a count of one. This sequence joins TRBV5-4 and TRBJ1-5; 8 positions agree with TRBD1. The CDR3 covers 15 residues. The germline gives CDR1 SGHNT, CDR2 YYREEE (reference sequence). V lost 0 bases, J lost 6 bases, and 5 bases stayed unmatched. The CDR3 nucleotides are TGTGCCAGCAGCTTGGGGACAGGGAAAGGTCAGCCCCAGCATTTT. Translated, it gives CASSLGTGKGQPQHF. Full variable domain (outside the CDR3, taken from reference TRBV5-4 and TRBJ1-5): ETGVTQSPTHLIKTRGQQVTLRCSSQSGHNTVSWYQQALGQGPQFIFQYYREEENGRGNFPPRFSGLQFPNYSSELNVNALELDDSALYLCASSLGTGKGQPQHFGDGTRLSIL.

This clone was picked up a small number of times. V and J are TRBV5-4 and TRBJ1-1, with D perhaps matching TRBD1 (5 bases). Trimming took off 0 bases at V and 1 base at J, with 7 bases between the two ends. From germline, CDR1 is SGHNT and CDR2 YYREEE (reference sequence). The CDR3 is 14 amino acids. CDR3 sequence: CASSLGTRNTEAFF. CDR3 bases: TGTGCCAGCAGCTTGGGGACACGGAACACTGAAGCTTTCTTT.

This clone was seen once. This sequence joins TRBV29-1 and TRBJ2-5, with a tentative D call TRBD1 (6 bases). The J call is uncertain, as TRBJ2-7 better fits the DNA end. Germline CDR1 is SQVTM and CDR2 is ANQGSEA. CDR3 length: 13 amino acids. Written as DNA, the CDR3 is TGCAGCGTTGCGGAAGCAGGGGATGGCGAGCAGTACTTC. It specifies CSVAEAGDGEQYF.

The rearrangement links TRBV30 to TRBJ1-1, with 11 bases identical to TRBD1. The CDR3 totals 12 residues. V gave up 5 bases and J gave up 10 bases; unmatched junction bases: 6. Germline CDR1 GTSNPN, CDR2 SVGIG (reference sequence). The CDR3 DNA is TGTGCCTGGGGACCCGGGACAGGGGGAGCTTTCTTT. It translates to CAWGPGTGGAFF. Drawing the rest from reference TRBV30 and TRBJ1-1, the complete variable domain is SQTIHQWPATLVQPVGSPLSLECTVEGTSNPNLYWYRQAAGRGLQLLFYSVGIGQISSEVPQNLSASRPQDRQFILSSKKLLLSDSGFYLCAWGPGTGGAFFGQGTRLTVV.

The rearrangement uses TRBV6-5 and TRBJ1-2; D is ambiguous. Germline CDR1 reads MNHEY; CDR2 reads SVGAGI. This CDR3 has 11 residues. V was pared by 7 bases and J by 5 bases, with 8 bases between. CDR3 sequence reads: CASTHSYGYTF. CDR3 nucleotides: TGTGCCAGCACCCACAGTTATGGCTACACCTTC.

This clone was found once. V usage is TRBV7-2 and J usage is TRBJ2-3; 11 nucleotides match TRBD2. V shed 2 bases and J 2 bases; nucleotides not matched to a gene: 6. This CDR3 has 17 residues. The germline CDR1 and CDR2 sequences are SGHTA and FQGNSA. The CDR3 nucleotides read TGTGCCAGCAGCTTAACCACTAGCGGGGGAATCACAGATACGCAGTATTTT. Protein product: CASSLTTSGGITDTQYF.

This chain connects TRBV18 to TRBJ2-2; 7 nucleotides agree with TRBD1. The CDR3 is made up of 14 amino acids. Germline V CDR1 and CDR2: KGHSH, LQKENI. V trimming: 1 base; J trimming: 6 bases; junction bases outside the gene matches: 2. The CDR3 bases are TGTGCCAGCTCACCACGGCAGGGGGCCGGGGAGCTGTTTTTT. It yields the protein CASSPRQGAGELFF.

This clone was observed a handful of times. The chain uses TRBV28 and TRBJ1-4; TRBD1 matches 8 bases. Germline CDR1 MDHEN, CDR2 SYDVKM. The length of the CDR3 is 14 residues. With 6 bases clipped from V and 7 bases from J, the junction kept 7 bases outside the gene matches. The CDR3 sequence: CASRIQGGAEKLFF. The CDR3 nucleotides read TGTGCCAGCAGAATACAGGGGGGGGCTGAAAAACTGTTTTTT.

The CDR3 DNA follows: TGTGCCAGCAGTTACAAGGAGGCCGGGGAGCTGTTTTTT. Its translation is CASSYKEAGELFF. The J gene is TRBJ2-2, the V gene TRBV6-5; TRBD2 might be the D (5 bases). Germline V gene data show CDR1 as MNHEY and CDR2 as SVGAGI. The CDR3 is made up of 13 amino acids. Trimming took 2 bases from V and 6 from J, leaving 7 bases between them.

The gene calls are TRBV7-9 and TRBJ1-6; D ambiguous. V lost 1 base and J lost 10, with 8 bases in between. From germline, CDR1 is SEHNR and CDR2 FQNEAQ (reference sequence). CDR3 size: 13 residues. CDR3 nucleotide sequence: TGTGCCAGCAGCTTAGGGGCAGTCTCACCCCTCCACTTT. Its protein is CASSLGAVSPLHF.

The chain uses TRBV4-1 and TRBJ1-1; a possible D gene is TRBD1 (5 bases). This CDR3 contains 14 residues. Germline CDR1 reads MGHRA; CDR2 reads YSYEKL. V lost 2 bases to trimming and J lost 8 bases, with 15 bases between them. The CDR3 bases are TGCGCCAGCAGCCAACGCGTAGGGGCATACGAAGCTTTCTTT. Translated, it gives CASSQRVGAYEAFF.

This chain joins TRBV7-6 and TRBJ2-7; maybe TRBD1 (6 bases). The CDR3 spans 15 residues. In germline, CDR1 is SGHVS, CDR2 FNYEAQ. Trimming stripped 1 base from V and 0 bases from J, with 10 bases between. The CDR3 DNA is TGTGCCAGCAGCTTAGGTGGACAGCTCTCCTACGAGCAGTACTTC. Translation: CASSLGGQLSYEQYF.

CDR3 coding DNA: TGCGCCAGCAGCCAAGAGCGGGGAGGGGAGACCCAGTACTTC. This translates into CASSQERGGETQYF. The V gene is TRBV4-1, the J gene TRBJ2-5; the match to TRBD2 covers 7 bases. The CDR3 length is 14 residues. Germline values: CDR1 MGHRA, CDR2 YSYEKL. The V and J ends lost 0 bases and 5 bases, in that order; junction bases with no gene match: 3.

This chain links TRBV15 with TRBJ1-6; 8 nucleotides align to TRBD1. Per germline, CDR1 LNHNV and CDR2 YYDKDF (reference sequence). V trimming: 3 bases; J trimming: 9 bases; junction bases outside the gene matches: 7. CDR3 size: 15 residues. The DNA for the CDR3 is TGTGCCACCAGCAGGGACAGGGAACCGGGTTCACCCCTCCACTTT. It encodes CATSRDREPGSPLHF.

The chain employs TRBV7-2 and TRBJ1-1; maybe TRBD1 (5 bases). V was cut by 1 base and J by 4 bases, with 10 bases left in between. This CDR3 is built from 14 residues. Germline CDR1 reads SGHTA; CDR2 reads FQGNSA. The CDR3 sequence: CASSLEGRFTEAFF. CDR3 coding DNA: TGTGCCAGCAGCTTAGAGGGGCGCTTCACTGAAGCTTTCTTT.

A single count supports this clone. The V call is TRBV19, the J call TRBJ2-7; 9 bases are a match to TRBD1. The trim removed 6 bases at V and 3 bases at J, leaving 9 bases unmatched. CDR3 size: 15 residues. Germline CDR1 and CDR2: LNHDA and SQIVND (reference sequence). The CDR3 here is CASRDTGTGSYEQYF. The DNA of the CDR3 is TGTGCCAGTAGAGACACCGGGACAGGGAGCTACGAGCAGTACTTC.

As regards this clone: Other DNA sequences in this specimen translate into the identical CDR3. The J gene is TRBJ1-1, the V gene TRBV19, with TRBD1 matching over 10 bases. The ends lost 3 bases at V and 3 bases at J; junction bases unmatched: 1. This CDR3 is 14 amino acids long. Germline V CDR1 and CDR2: LNHDA, SQIVND (reference sequence). The CDR3 loop is CASSIGQGDTEAFF. The CDR3 region has the DNA TGTGCCAGTAGTATTGGACAGGGGGACACTGAAGCTTTCTTT.

This clone was recorded once. The chain couples TRBV7-9 to TRBJ2-1, with TRBD1 as a possible D gene (6 bases). The germline V gene has CDR1 SEHNR and CDR2 FQNEAQ (reference sequence). Trimming pared 2 bases from V and 4 bases from J, leaving 12 bases between. This CDR3 has 15 residues. CDR3 in amino acids: CASSLPRGQYNEQFF. In DNA, the CDR3 is TGTGCCAGCAGCTTACCCCGGGGACAATACAATGAGCAGTTCTTC.

The V gene is TRBV5-1, the J gene TRBJ1-3, with D possibly being TRBD1 (5 bases). Trimming removed 0 bases from V and 0 bases from J, with 7 bases in between. CDR1 SGHRS and CDR2 YFSETQ come from the germline V gene. This CDR3 spans 15 amino acids. The CDR3 region is CASSLGGDSGNTIYF. CDR3 coding DNA: TGCGCCAGCAGCTTGGGGGGGGACTCTGGAAACACCATATATTTT. The full variable domain, completed using reference TRBV5-1 and TRBJ1-3, is KAGVTQTPRYLIKTRGQQVTLSCSPISGHRSVSWYQQTPGQGLQFLFEYFSETQRNKGNFPGRFSGRQFSNSRSEMNVSTLELGDSALYLCASSLGGDSGNTIYFGEGSWLTVV.

The V and J genes are TRBV7-8 and TRBJ2-1; 9 bases align to TRBD1. The germline V gene encodes CDR1 SGHVS and CDR2 FQNEAQ. Germline trimming cut 5 bases from V and 8 bases from J; bases unmatched to any gene: 7. The CDR3 covers 14 residues. The CDR3 sequence is CASSPPGQGDEQFF. The CDR3 DNA reads as TGTGCCAGCAGCCCCCCGGGACAGGGAGATGAGCAGTTCTTC.

This clone was seen only a few times. This sequence joins TRBV25-1 and TRBJ2-3; weak D call: TRBD1 (5 bases). The germline V gene encodes CDR1 MGHDK and CDR2 SYGVNS. V was trimmed by 3 bases and J by 6 bases, leaving 16 bases between them. This CDR3 comprises 15 residues. This CDR3 is CASSEVGVVRDTQYF. CDR3 coding DNA: TGTGCCAGCAGTGAGGTAGGGGTAGTTCGTGATACGCAGTATTTT.

This chain joins TRBV9 and TRBJ1-1; D gene uncertain. The CDR3 spans 14 residues. Germline CDR1 SGDLS, CDR2 YYNGEE. Trimming removed 0 bases at V and 1 base at J, with 7 bases between. The CDR3 DNA reads TGTGCCAGCAGCGTAGGGGCGCCGAACACTGAAGCTTTCTTT. Translating it yields CASSVGAPNTEAFF.